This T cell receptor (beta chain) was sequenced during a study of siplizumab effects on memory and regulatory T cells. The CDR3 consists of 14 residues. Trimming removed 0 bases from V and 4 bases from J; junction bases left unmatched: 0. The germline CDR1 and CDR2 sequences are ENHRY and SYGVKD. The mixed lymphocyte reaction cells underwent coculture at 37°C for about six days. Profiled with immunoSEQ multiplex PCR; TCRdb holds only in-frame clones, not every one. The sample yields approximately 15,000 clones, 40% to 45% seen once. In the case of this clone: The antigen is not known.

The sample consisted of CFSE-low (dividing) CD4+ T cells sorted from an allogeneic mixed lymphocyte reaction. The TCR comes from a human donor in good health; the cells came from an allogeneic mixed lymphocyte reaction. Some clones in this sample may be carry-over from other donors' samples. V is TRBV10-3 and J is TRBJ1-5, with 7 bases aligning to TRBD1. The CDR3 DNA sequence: TGTGCCATCAGTGAGTCGACAGGGAATCAGCCCCAGCATTTT. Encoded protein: CAISESTGNQPQHF.